This T cell receptor beta chain was sequenced for a study of blood T cell repertoires in COVID-19. Study overall: The United States, Italy and Spain were the sources of the acute and convalescent COVID-19 samples. Sources were T cells, B-cell-depleted T cells, or PBMCs; the material itself was cDNA or gDNA.

Authors' data handling: How many nucleated cells were present was estimated from reference gene primer amplification. Sequenced by immunoSEQ multiplex PCR; TCRdb stores in-frame clones only, minus some. V and J calls and clone size come straight from that table; D and trimming were deduced from the DNA. The table includes just under 85,000 clones, 75% to 85% detected once. The CDR3 consists of 13 residues. V lost 0 bases and J 7 bases, leaving 7 bases between the germline ends. CDR1 and CDR2 (germline): SGHTA, FQGNSA. This TCR derives from an elderly woman with acute or convalescent COVID-19. The sequencing input was peripheral blood. The chain has TRBV7-2 and TRBJ1-3; D unclear. The CDR3: CASSLAPGNTIYF. In DNA form, the CDR3 reads TGTGCCAGCAGCTTAGCCCCCGGGAACACCATATATTTT.